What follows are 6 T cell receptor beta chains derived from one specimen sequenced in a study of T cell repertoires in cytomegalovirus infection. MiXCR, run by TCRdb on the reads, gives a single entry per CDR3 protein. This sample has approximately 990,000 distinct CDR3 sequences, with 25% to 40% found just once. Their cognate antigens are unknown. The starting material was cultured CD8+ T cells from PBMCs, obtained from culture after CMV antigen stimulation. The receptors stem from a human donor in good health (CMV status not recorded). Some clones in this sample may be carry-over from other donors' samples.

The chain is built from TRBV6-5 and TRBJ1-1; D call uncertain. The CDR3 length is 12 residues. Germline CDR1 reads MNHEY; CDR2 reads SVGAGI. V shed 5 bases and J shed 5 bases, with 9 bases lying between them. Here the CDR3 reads CASSMIGTEAFF. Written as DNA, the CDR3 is TGTGCCAGCAGTATGATCGGAACTGAAGCTTTCTTT.

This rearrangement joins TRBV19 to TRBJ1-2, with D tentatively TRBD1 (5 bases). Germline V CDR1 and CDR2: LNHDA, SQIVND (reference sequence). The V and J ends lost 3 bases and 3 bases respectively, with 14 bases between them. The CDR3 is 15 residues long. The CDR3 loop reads CASSMTDSSYYGYTF. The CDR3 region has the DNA TGTGCCAGTAGTATGACAGACAGTTCCTACTATGGCTACACCTTC.

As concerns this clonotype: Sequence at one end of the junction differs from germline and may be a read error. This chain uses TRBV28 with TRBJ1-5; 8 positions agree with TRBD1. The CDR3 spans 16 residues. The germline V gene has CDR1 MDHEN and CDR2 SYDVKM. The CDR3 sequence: CASTLPGQGRYQPQHF. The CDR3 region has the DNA TGTGCCAGCACTTTACCCGGACAGGGAAGGTATCAGCCCCAGCATTTT. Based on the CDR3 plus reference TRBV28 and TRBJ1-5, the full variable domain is DVKVTQSSRYLVKRTGEKVFLECVQDMDHENMFWYRQDPGLGLRLIYFSYDVKMKEKGDIPEGYSVSREKKERFSLILESASTNQTSMYLCASTLPGQGRYQPQHFGDGTRLSIL.

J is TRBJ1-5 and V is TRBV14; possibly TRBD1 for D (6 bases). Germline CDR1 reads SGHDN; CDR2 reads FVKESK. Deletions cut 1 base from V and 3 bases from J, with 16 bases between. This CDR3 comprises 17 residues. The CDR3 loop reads CASSQATGLKPNQPQHF. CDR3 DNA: TGTGCCAGCAGCCAAGCCACAGGGCTAAAACCCAATCAGCCCCAGCATTTT.

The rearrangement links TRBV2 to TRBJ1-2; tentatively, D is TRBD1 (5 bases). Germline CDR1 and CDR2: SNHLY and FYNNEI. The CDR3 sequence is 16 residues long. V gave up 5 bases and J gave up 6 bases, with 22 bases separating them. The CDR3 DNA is TGTGCCAGCAGTAGACTCCGACAGACGGTCGTGGATGGCTACACCTTC. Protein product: CASSRLRQTVVDGYTF.

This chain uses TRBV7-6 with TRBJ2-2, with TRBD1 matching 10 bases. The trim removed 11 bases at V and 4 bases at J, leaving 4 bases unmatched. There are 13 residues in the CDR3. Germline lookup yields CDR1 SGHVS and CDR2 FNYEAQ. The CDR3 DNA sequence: TGTGCCGCCGGGACAGGGGCCACCGGGGAGCTGTTTTTT. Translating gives CAAGTGATGELFF.